This TCR beta chain was observed in a study of tumor-infiltrating lymphocytes in localized non-small cell lung cancer. Findings and limits, study-wide: Only some patients had TCR sequencing, depending on available tissue. Recurrence-free survival showed no association with tumor T-cell fraction.

The germline gives CDR1 SGDLS, CDR2 YYNGEE. Trimming shortened V by 4 bases and J by 6 bases, and 13 bases separated the two germline ends. This CDR3 region has 13 residues. The table lists this clone with a few counts. Its target is not known. TCRdb's table, derived via immunoSEQ multiplex PCR, lists solely in-frame clones and lacks some. Of roughly 7,200 clones listed, around 70% are singletons. The TCR comes from a human donor with non-small cell lung cancer. The V call is TRBV9, the J call TRBJ1-2; D perhaps matches TRBD1 (6 bases). The sample comprised lung tumor tissue. The CDR3 protein is CASSPRTEDGYTF. The CDR3, as DNA: TGTGCCAGCAGCCCACGGACAGAAGATGGCTACACCTTC.